What follows are 20 T cell receptor beta chains derived from one specimen sequenced in a study of cytomegalovirus exposure and HLA in healthy donors. Vbeta (60) and Jbeta (13) primers were used in the PCR. The assay was immunoSEQ multiplex PCR, and TCRdb's table has in-frame clones only and misses some. This table has roughly 120,000 clones, over 60% appearing once. Sequenced: PBMCs. The source is a man aged 25 to 40 in good health and CMV-seropositive.

The gene calls are TRBV7-2 and TRBJ1-1, with a tentative D call TRBD1 (6 bases). Trimming removed 2 bases from V and 0 bases from J, with 10 bases in between. CDR3 size: 15 residues. Germline V gene data show CDR1 as SGHTA and CDR2 as FQGNSA. This CDR3 is CASSLYQGLNTEAFF. Here the CDR3 DNA reads TGTGCCAGCAGCTTATACCAGGGGCTGAACACTGAAGCTTTCTTT.

The chain has TRBV5-1 and TRBJ1-1; D is unresolved. Per germline, CDR1 SGHRS and CDR2 YFSETQ. The CDR3 is 12 amino acids. V was trimmed by 5 bases and J by 7 bases, leaving 12 bases between them. The CDR3 sequence: CASRKSGFEAFF. CDR3 sequence (DNA): TGCGCCAGCAGGAAGTCCGGGTTTGAAGCTTTCTTT.

The chain carries TRBV6-1 and TRBJ2-3; 11 positions match TRBD2. The germline V gene encodes CDR1 MNHNS and CDR2 SASEGT. Trimming at V came to 4 bases and at J to 2 bases, leaving 14 bases not matched to a gene. This CDR3 spans 19 amino acids. The CDR3 sequence is CASSVRTAIAGGATDTQYF. The CDR3 DNA reads as TGTGCCAGCAGTGTCAGGACAGCCATAGCGGGGGGGGCCACAGATACGCAGTATTTT.

This clone was counted a few times. This sequence joins TRBV4-1 and TRBJ2-1, with D possibly being TRBD1 (5 bases). Trimming pared 4 bases from V and 5 bases from J, leaving 12 bases between. This CDR3 has 14 residues. Germline loops: CDR1 MGHRA, CDR2 YSYEKL. In nucleotides, the CDR3 is TGCGCCAGCAGCCTATCAAGGGGTGACAATGAGCAGTTCTTC. It yields the protein CASSLSRGDNEQFF.

About this clone itself: A junction end diverges from the germline sequence, so it may reflect a read error. The chain couples TRBV14 to TRBJ1-2; no clear D. The CDR3 is made up of 14 amino acids. Germline V gives CDR1 SGHDN, CDR2 FVKESK. The CDR3 is CASSPGSGSYGYPF. CDR3 nucleotide sequence: TGTGCCAGCAGCCCTGGATCAGGCAGCTATGGCTACCCCTTC.

The gene calls are TRBV9 and TRBJ2-7, with a possible D match to TRBD1 (6 bases). Germline CDR1 reads SGDLS; CDR2 reads YYNGEE. V was trimmed by 4 bases and J by 5 bases, leaving 19 bases between them. The CDR3 spans 15 residues. In DNA form, the CDR3 reads TGTGCCAGCAGCCCCCAACAGGGACCGGCCCACGAGCAGTACTTC. Amino acids: CASSPQQGPAHEQYF.

The V gene is TRBV9, the J gene TRBJ2-3; the match to TRBD2 covers 7 bases. The V gene's germline CDR1 is SGDLS and CDR2 YYNGEE. The CDR3 covers 17 residues. J was trimmed by 1 base and V by 0 bases; bases with no gene match: 8. The CDR3 bases are TGTGCCAGCAGCGTAGGTTTAACCCGGGGGGGCACAGATACGCAGTATTTT. Protein sequence: CASSVGLTRGGTDTQYF. Variable domain in full (rest from reference TRBV9 and TRBJ2-3): DSGVTQTPKHLITATGQRVTLRCSPRSGDLSVYWYQQSLDQGLQFLIQYYNGEERAKGNILERFSAQQFPDLHSELNLSSLELGDSALYFCASSVGLTRGGTDTQYFGPGTRLTVL.

In DNA, the CDR3 is TGCGCCAGCAGCCTGGGTGGAGGGTCAGAGACCCAGTACTTC. As protein: CASSLGGGSETQYF. This sequence joins TRBV5-1 and TRBJ2-5, with D perhaps TRBD2 (6 bases). From germline, CDR1 is SGHRS and CDR2 YFSETQ. The CDR3 spans 14 residues. Between the trimmed V and J ends, which lost 4 bases and 4 bases, there was a span of 14 bases.

This clone was seen a few times. This chain connects TRBV10-3 to TRBJ2-7; TRBD1 aligns across 9 bases. Germline V gene sequence: CDR1 ENHRY, CDR2 SYGVKD. This CDR3 contains 13 residues. The J segment lost 5 bases and the V segment lost 2 bases, leaving 1 base of the junction unmatched. This CDR3 reads CAISEDRGNEQYF. Written as DNA, the CDR3 is TGTGCCATCAGTGAGGACAGGGGGAACGAGCAGTACTTC.

The V and J genes are TRBV4-1 and TRBJ2-5; TRBD1 matches 8 bases. The CDR3 loop spans 15 amino acids. After removal of 3 bases from V and 4 bases from J, the junction contained 7 bases not matched to a gene. The germline V gene encodes CDR1 MGHRA and CDR2 YSYEKL. The CDR3: CASSQEDRGGETQYF. The CDR3 bases are TGCGCCAGCAGCCAGGAAGACAGGGGCGGAGAGACCCAGTACTTC.

The chain has TRBV10-1 and TRBJ2-7; 8 bases are a match to TRBD1. Germline loops: CDR1 WNHNN, CDR2 SYGVQD (reference sequence). The J segment lost 5 bases and the V segment lost 7 bases, leaving 7 bases of the junction unmatched. This CDR3 region has 13 residues. The CDR3 loop reads CASTGQGDHEQYF. DNA of the CDR3: TGCGCCAGCACCGGACAGGGTGACCACGAGCAGTACTTC.

The chain recombines TRBV14 with TRBJ2-1; 10 positions match TRBD1. CDR1 and CDR2 from the germline V gene are SGHDN and FVKESK. The CDR3 runs 16 residues. V was clipped by 6 bases and J by 8 bases; unmatched bases: 13. The CDR3 is CASSYPAGTGVDEQFF. The CDR3 DNA follows: TGTGCCAGCAGTTACCCCGCGGGGACAGGGGTTGATGAGCAGTTCTTC. Looking up the rest from reference TRBV14 and TRBJ2-1 gives the full variable domain: EAGVTQFPSHSVIEKGQTVTLRCDPISGHDNLYWYRRVMGKEIKFLLHFVKESKQDESGMPNNRFLAERTGGTYSTLKVQPAELEDSGVYFCASSYPAGTGVDEQFFGPGTRLTVL.

The V gene is TRBV5-6, the J gene TRBJ1-3, with D possibly matching TRBD1 (6 bases). In germline, CDR1 is SGHDT, CDR2 YYEEEE. This CDR3 contains 16 residues. The V end was cut by 4 bases, the J end by 5 bases, with 19 bases between. The CDR3 coding sequence is TGTGCCAGCAGCATGACGGGGGGCGCCTATAGAAACACCATATATTTT. It yields the protein CASSMTGGAYRNTIYF.

V gene TRBV2 combines with J gene TRBJ1-6; D perhaps matches TRBD1 (5 bases). CDR1 and CDR2 from the germline V gene are SNHLY and FYNNEI. CDR3 length: 13 amino acids. V lost 8 bases, J lost 4 bases, and 9 bases lay in between. CDR3 bases: TGTGCCAGCCGGGGGGAGTATAATTCACCCCTCCACTTT. Translation gives CASRGEYNSPLHF.

J is TRBJ2-5 and V is TRBV5-4, with 12 bases aligning to TRBD1. The assigned J gene may be wrong: the sequence end matches TRBJ2-7 better. The CDR3 has 15 residues. CDR1 and CDR2 from the germline V gene are SGHNT and YYREEE (reference sequence). CDR3 sequence reads: CASSSPGTGGDEQYF. DNA of the CDR3: TGTGCCAGCAGCTCTCCCGGGACAGGGGGCGACGAGCAGTACTTC.

V is TRBV4-1 and J is TRBJ1-4; 7 bases are a match to TRBD1. V lost 4 bases to trimming and J lost 7 bases; unmatched junction nucleotides: 3. Germline CDR1 reads MGHRA; CDR2 reads YSYEKL. This CDR3 is built from 13 residues. CDR3 region: CASSLRDSEKLFF. CDR3 nucleotide sequence: TGCGCCAGCAGCCTAAGGGACAGTGAAAAACTGTTTTTT.

The V gene is TRBV6-1, the J gene TRBJ2-5; 7 nucleotides match TRBD2. Matching the DNA end better, TRBJ2-7 makes the J call doubtful. The CDR3 loop spans 13 amino acids. CDR1 and CDR2 from the germline V gene are MNHNS and SASEGT. The CDR3 loop is CASSEGGGNEQYF. In nucleotides, the CDR3 is TGTGCCAGCAGTGAAGGGGGGGGGAACGAGCAGTACTTC.

V usage is TRBV25-1 and J usage is TRBJ2-3; possibly TRBD2 for D (5 bases). Deletions cut 3 bases from V and 4 bases from J, with 20 bases between. The CDR3 has 17 residues. CDR1 and CDR2 from the germline V gene are MGHDK and SYGVNS. CDR3 sequence: CASSDARGASSPDTQYF. CDR3 sequence (DNA): TGTGCCAGCAGTGATGCCCGGGGTGCTAGCTCGCCAGATACGCAGTATTTT.

The J gene is TRBJ1-2, the V gene TRBV6-1, with 9 bases aligning to TRBD1. Germline-derived CDR1 and CDR2 are MNHNS and SASEGT. V lost 5 bases and J lost 10; bases outside the gene matches: 11. The CDR3 is made up of 14 amino acids. CDR3 loop: CASSPYEGTGFYTF. The DNA of the CDR3 is TGTGCCAGCAGTCCGTATGAGGGGACAGGGTTCTACACCTTC.

This clone was counted at least ten times. This chain joins TRBV2 and TRBJ1-2; D uncertain. V lost 10 bases and J 0 bases, leaving 9 bases between the germline ends. Germline values: CDR1 SNHLY, CDR2 FYNNEI. The CDR3 is 12 residues long. CDR3 loop: CATNLANYGYTF. CDR3 coding DNA: TGTGCCACCAATTTAGCTAACTATGGCTACACCTTC.